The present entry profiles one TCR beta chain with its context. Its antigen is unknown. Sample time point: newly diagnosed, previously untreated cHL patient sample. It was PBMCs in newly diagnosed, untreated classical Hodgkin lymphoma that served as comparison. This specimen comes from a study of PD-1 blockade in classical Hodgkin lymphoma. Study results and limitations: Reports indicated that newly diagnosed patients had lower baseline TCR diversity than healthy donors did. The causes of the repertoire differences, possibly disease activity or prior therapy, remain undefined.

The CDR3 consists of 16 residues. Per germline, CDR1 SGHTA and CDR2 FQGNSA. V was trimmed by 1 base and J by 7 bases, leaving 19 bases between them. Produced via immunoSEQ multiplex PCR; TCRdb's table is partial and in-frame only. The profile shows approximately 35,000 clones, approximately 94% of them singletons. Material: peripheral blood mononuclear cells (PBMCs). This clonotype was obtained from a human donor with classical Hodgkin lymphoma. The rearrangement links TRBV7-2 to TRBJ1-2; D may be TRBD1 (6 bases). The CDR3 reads CASSLGPMGGAFGYTF. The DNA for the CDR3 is TGTGCCAGCAGCTTAGGCCCCATGGGGGGCGCTTTTGGCTACACCTTC.